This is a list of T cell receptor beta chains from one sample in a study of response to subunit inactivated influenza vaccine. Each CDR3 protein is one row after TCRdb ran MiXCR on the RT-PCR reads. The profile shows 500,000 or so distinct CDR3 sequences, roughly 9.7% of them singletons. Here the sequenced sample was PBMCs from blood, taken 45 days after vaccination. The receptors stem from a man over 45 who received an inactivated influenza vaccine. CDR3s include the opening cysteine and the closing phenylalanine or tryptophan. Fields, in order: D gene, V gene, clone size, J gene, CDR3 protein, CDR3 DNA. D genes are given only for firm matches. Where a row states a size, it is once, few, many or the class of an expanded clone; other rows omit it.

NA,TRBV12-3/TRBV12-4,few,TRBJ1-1,CASSLGTTNTEAFF,TGTGCCAGCAGTTTAGGGACAACGAACACTGAAGCTTTCTTT
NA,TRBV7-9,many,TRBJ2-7,CASSPLRQASYEQYF,TGTGCCAGCAGCCCATTGAGGCAGGCCTCCTACGAGCAGTACTTC
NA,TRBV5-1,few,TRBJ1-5,CASSLDTFSNQPQHF,TGCGCCAGCAGCTTGGACACCTTTAGCAATCAGCCCCAGCATTTT
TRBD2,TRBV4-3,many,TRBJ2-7,CASSQDFLAGGPQYF,TGCGCCAGCAGCCAAGATTTCCTAGCGGGAGGGCCGCAGTACTTC
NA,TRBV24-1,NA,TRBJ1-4,CATRAAGEEKLFF,TGTGCCACCAGGGCGGCCGGCGAAGAAAAACTGTTTTTT
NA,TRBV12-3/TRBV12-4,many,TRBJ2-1,CASSPWIRGGNEQFF,TGTGCCAGCAGTCCATGGATCCGAGGGGGGAATGAGCAGTTCTTC
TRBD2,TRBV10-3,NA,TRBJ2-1,CAISPLGGYNDHFF,TGTGCCATCAGCCCCTTGGGGGGGTACAATGACCACTTCTTC
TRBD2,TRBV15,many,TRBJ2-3,CATSRDQREGYTQYF,TGTGCCACCAGCAGAGATCAGCGGGAGGGATATACGCAGTATTTT
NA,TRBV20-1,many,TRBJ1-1,CSARWGPRPVNTEAFF,TGCAGTGCTAGGTGGGGTCCTCGACCGGTGAACACTGAAGCTTTCTTT
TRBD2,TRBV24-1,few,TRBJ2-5,CATSGDLRGAQETQYF,TGTGCCACCAGTGGGGACCTGCGGGGGGCTCAAGAGACCCAGTACTTC
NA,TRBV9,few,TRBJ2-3,CASSVEAVRTDTQYF,TGTGCCAGCAGCGTAGAAGCAGTCCGGACAGATACGCAGTATTTT
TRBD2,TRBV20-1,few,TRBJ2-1,CSAQTSEGSLYNEQFF,TGCAGTGCCCAGACTAGCGAAGGTTCCCTTTACAATGAGCAGTTCTTC
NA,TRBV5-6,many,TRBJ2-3,CASSRTGSTDTQYF,TGTGCCAGCAGCCGGACGGGGAGCACAGATACGCAGTATTTT
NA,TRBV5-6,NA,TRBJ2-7,CASSLRADEQYF,TGTGCCAGCAGCTTAAGAGCGGACGAGCAGTACTTC
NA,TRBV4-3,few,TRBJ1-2,CASSQAASHYGYTF,TGCGCCAGCAGCCAAGCGGCCAGCCACTATGGCTACACCTTC
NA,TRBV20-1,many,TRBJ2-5,CSASGPQETQYF,TGCAGTGCTTCTGGCCCGCAAGAGACCCAGTACTTC
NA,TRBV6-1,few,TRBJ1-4,CATERKGTAQKLFF,TGTGCCACAGAACGGAAGGGAACGGCCCAAAAACTGTTTTTT
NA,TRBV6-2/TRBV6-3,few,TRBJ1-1,CASSYWTNTEAFF,TGTGCCAGCAGTTATTGGACTAACACTGAAGCTTTCTTT